This TCR beta chain was sequenced during a study of cytomegalovirus exposure and HLA in healthy donors. Overall study results and limits: Subsequent analysis found a tendency for first-cohort TCR clusters to co-occur within the 95 to 150 validation repertoires.

This clone was recorded once. Its antigen is not identified. Germline CDR1 reads SGHVS; CDR2 reads FQNEAQ. There are 17 residues in the CDR3. V was pared by 1 base and J by 2 bases, with 6 bases of the junction left unmatched. Measured with immunoSEQ multiplex PCR; TCRdb has only the in-frame clones, and not every one. The sample yields about 200,000 clones, roughly 88% seen once. The specimen was PBMCs. The chain has TRBV7-8 and TRBJ1-3; 9 bases fit TRBD1. The TCR originated in a woman in her twenties or thirties in good health and CMV-seropositive. The CDR3 region has the DNA TGTGCCAGCAGCTTAGGGACAGGGGTCCTACCTGGAAACACCATATATTTT. Residues: CASSLGTGVLPGNTIYF.